This is a list of T cell receptor beta chains from one sample in a study of T cell responses to AZD1222 COVID-19 vaccine. TCRdb's copy holds only in-frame clones and misses some; the assay was immunoSEQ multiplex PCR. Among some 62,000 clones listed, approximately 80% were seen once. This sample comprised peripheral blood, obtained on day 0 of AZD1222 vaccination. The source is an adult in good health. The CDR3 runs from the conserved cysteine through the conserved F or W. Each record gives: D gene, J gene, V gene, clone size, CDR3 DNA, CDR3 protein. The D gene is left open where the match is weak. Some rows mark clone size as missing; the rest say once, few, many or name a class of expanded clone.

d_gene: TRBD1
j_gene: TRBJ1-1
v_gene: TRBV27
abundance: few
CDR3nt: TGTGCCAGCAGTCCGCAGGGGGGTTTCACTGAAGCTTTCTTT
CDR3aa: CASSPQGGFTEAFF

d_gene: TRBD1
j_gene: TRBJ2-1
v_gene: TRBV11-3
abundance: .
CDR3nt: TGTGCCAGCAGCTTAGGGGACAGGGGTATAGATGAGCAGTTCTTC
CDR3aa: CASSLGDRGIDEQFF

d_gene: .
j_gene: TRBJ1-3
v_gene: TRBV12-3/TRBV12-4
abundance: .
CDR3nt: TGTGCCAGCAGTTCCGGGGGAAACACCATATATTTT
CDR3aa: CASSSGGNTIYF

d_gene: .
j_gene: TRBJ1-1
v_gene: TRBV19
abundance: .
CDR3nt: TGTGCCACCCGACACGACACTGAAGCTTTCTTT
CDR3aa: CATRHDTEAFF

d_gene: .
j_gene: TRBJ2-1
v_gene: TRBV7-9
abundance: .
CDR3nt: TGTGCCAGCAGCTTAGGGGGTTATGAGCAGTTCTTC
CDR3aa: CASSLGGYEQFF

d_gene: .
j_gene: TRBJ2-4
v_gene: TRBV7-9
abundance: .
CDR3nt: TGTGCCAGCACCCCCCCCCTGGGGAACATTCAGTACTTC
CDR3aa: CASTPPLGNIQYF

d_gene: .
j_gene: TRBJ2-1
v_gene: TRBV4-2
abundance: few
CDR3nt: TGTGCCAGCAGCCAAGATATTGCCGTGAGCTCCTACAATGAGCAGTTCTTC
CDR3aa: CASSQDIAVSSYNEQFF

d_gene: .
j_gene: TRBJ1-1
v_gene: TRBV6-5
abundance: .
CDR3nt: TGTGCCAGCAGCCTACCACGGGACCGGTCCACTGAAGCTTTCTTT
CDR3aa: CASSLPRDRSTEAFF

d_gene: .
j_gene: TRBJ1-2
v_gene: TRBV27
abundance: .
CDR3nt: TGTGCCAGCTTACAAACGGGGCGTAACTATGGCTACACCTTC
CDR3aa: CASLQTGRNYGYTF

d_gene: .
j_gene: TRBJ1-1
v_gene: TRBV7-9
abundance: .
CDR3nt: TGTGCCAGCAGCTTAGCCAGCCTTAACACTGAAGCTTTCTTT
CDR3aa: CASSLASLNTEAFF

d_gene: .
j_gene: TRBJ1-1
v_gene: TRBV7-9
abundance: .
CDR3nt: TGTGCCAGCAGACCACGAGGGGGGACTGAAGCTTTCTTT
CDR3aa: CASRPRGGTEAFF

d_gene: .
j_gene: TRBJ1-4
v_gene: TRBV3-1/TRBV3-2
abundance: once
CDR3nt: TGTGCCAGCAGCCAAGATCCAGGGGCAGGTGAAAAACTGTTTTTT
CDR3aa: CASSQDPGAGEKLFF

d_gene: .
j_gene: TRBJ1-1
v_gene: TRBV5-1
abundance: .
CDR3nt: TGCGCCAGCAGCTTAGAGAACATGAACACTGAAGCTTTCTTT
CDR3aa: CASSLENMNTEAFF

d_gene: .
j_gene: TRBJ1-1
v_gene: TRBV6-5
abundance: few
CDR3nt: TGTGCCAGCAGTTACTCGGGGGGCTCTGAAGCTTTCTTT
CDR3aa: CASSYSGGSEAFF

d_gene: .
j_gene: TRBJ1-2
v_gene: TRBV7-9
abundance: .
CDR3nt: TGTGCCAGCAGCTGGTCTGGGGAGTCTGGCTACACCTTC
CDR3aa: CASSWSGESGYTF

d_gene: TRBD1
j_gene: TRBJ2-7
v_gene: TRBV5-6
abundance: .
CDR3nt: TGTGCCAGCAGCCCAGGACAGGGGTGGGAGCAGTACTTC
CDR3aa: CASSPGQGWEQYF

d_gene: .
j_gene: TRBJ1-5
v_gene: TRBV2
abundance: .
CDR3nt: TGTGCCAGCAGTGAAGGGCAGGGGTACCAGCCCCAGCATTTT
CDR3aa: CASSEGQGYQPQHF

d_gene: .
j_gene: TRBJ1-4
v_gene: TRBV5-6
abundance: .
CDR3nt: TGTGCCAGCAGCTTGCCGGGGGAAAAACTGTTTTTT
CDR3aa: CASSLPGEKLFF

d_gene: TRBD1
j_gene: TRBJ2-7
v_gene: TRBV4-3
abundance: once
CDR3nt: TGCGCCAGCAGCCCCGGACAGGGGGCATGGGAGCAGTACTTC
CDR3aa: CASSPGQGAWEQYF

d_gene: .
j_gene: TRBJ2-3
v_gene: TRBV6-5
abundance: .
CDR3nt: TGTGCCAGCAGTCTCTATAGAGGCTCAGATACGCAGTATTTT
CDR3aa: CASSLYRGSDTQYF

d_gene: .
j_gene: TRBJ1-1
v_gene: TRBV24-1
abundance: .
CDR3nt: TGTGCCACCAGTGCCTCCGGACACACGAACACTGAAGCTTTCTTT
CDR3aa: CATSASGHTNTEAFF

d_gene: .
j_gene: TRBJ1-6
v_gene: TRBV7-2
abundance: few
CDR3nt: TGTGCCAGCAGCCCATTCCATGGGGGGATGGGTTCACCCCTCCACTTT
CDR3aa: CASSPFHGGMGSPLHF

d_gene: .
j_gene: TRBJ1-1
v_gene: TRBV7-9
abundance: .
CDR3nt: TGTGCCAGCAGCTTAGCCACCAGGGGAAGGCCTTTCTTT
CDR3aa: CASSLATRGRPFF

d_gene: .
j_gene: TRBJ2-3
v_gene: TRBV11-2
abundance: .
CDR3nt: TGTGCCAGCAGCCTAAGTAGGGCGGAGAATACGCAGTATTTT
CDR3aa: CASSLSRAENTQYF

d_gene: .
j_gene: TRBJ2-1
v_gene: TRBV6-2/TRBV6-3
abundance: .
CDR3nt: TGTGCCAGCAGTTACCCGGCAAGGGAAAATGAGCAGTTCTTC
CDR3aa: CASSYPARENEQFF

d_gene: TRBD2
j_gene: TRBJ2-3
v_gene: TRBV5-6
abundance: .
CDR3nt: TGTGCCAGCAGCTTAGCGGGGGGGACAGATACGCAGTATTTT
CDR3aa: CASSLAGGTDTQYF

d_gene: .
j_gene: TRBJ2-5
v_gene: TRBV4-3
abundance: many
CDR3nt: TGCGCCAGCAGCCCCTCCGGGACAGCGGGGGAGACCCAGTACTTC
CDR3aa: CASSPSGTAGETQYF

d_gene: .
j_gene: TRBJ2-7
v_gene: TRBV30
abundance: once
CDR3nt: TGTGCCTGGAGTGTATCCAGGGCTGGCGAGCAGTACTTC
CDR3aa: CAWSVSRAGEQYF

d_gene: .
j_gene: TRBJ2-3
v_gene: TRBV6-6
abundance: .
CDR3nt: TGTGCCAGCAGCCCTACGGAAGCAGGGGTAGGAGATACGCAGTATTTT
CDR3aa: CASSPTEAGVGDTQYF